The 27 T cell receptor beta chains below come from one sample, sequenced in a study of blood T cells in healthy people across ages. It was with a sample-barcoded 5' primer and a J-beta primer mix that a second PCR of about 7 to 12 cycles was run. TCRdb passed the 5' RACE reads through MiXCR, listing each CDR3 protein once. The sample carries fewer than 1,000,000 distinct CDR3 sequences, more than 35% recorded once. Sequencing was carried out using blood. These receptors were obtained from an older man in good health.

The CDR3 here is CASSWGQTEAFF. DNA for the CDR3: TGTGCCAGCAGCTGGGGACAGACTGAAGCTTTCTTT. The gene calls are TRBV7-9 and TRBJ1-1, with 7 bases that match TRBD1. CDR1 and CDR2 from the germline V gene are SEHNR and FQNEAQ (reference sequence). V lost 4 bases, J lost 5 bases, and 1 base stayed unmatched. The CDR3 runs 12 residues.

Turning to this clonotype: Being one base from a much bigger clone, this may be a read error. V usage is TRBV6-2 or TRBV6-3 and J usage is TRBJ1-1; possibly TRBD1 for D (6 bases). The V gene lost 7 bases and the J gene lost 5 bases, with 14 bases spanning the gap. Germline-derived CDR1 and CDR2 are MNHEY and SVGEGT. There are 13 residues in the CDR3. The CDR3 sequence is CASNVQGSTEAFF. The CDR3 nucleotides read TGTGCCAGCAACGTACAGGGCTCGACTGAAGCTTTCTTT.

The chain is built from TRBV20-1 and TRBJ1-6; tentatively, D is TRBD1 (5 bases). V was cut by 5 bases and J by 7 bases, with 12 bases left in between. From germline, CDR1 is DFQATT and CDR2 SNEGSKA (reference sequence). This CDR3 region has 13 residues. CDR3 sequence (DNA): TGCAGTGCTCCCGGGACGGACAATTCACCCCTCCACTTT. Encoded protein: CSAPGTDNSPLHF.

This sequence joins TRBV20-1 and TRBJ2-1, with no clear D. This CDR3 contains 14 residues. Germline V gives CDR1 DFQATT, CDR2 SNEGSKA (reference sequence). V lost 2 bases and J 4 bases, leaving 12 bases between the germline ends. DNA for the CDR3: TGCAGTGCTAGACCTCGCGGCTCTTACAATGAGCAGTTCTTC. This sequence encodes CSARPRGSYNEQFF.

This clonotype was seen a few times. The chain couples TRBV3-1 to TRBJ1-4; 10 bases are a match to TRBD1. The length of the CDR3 is 14 residues. V trimming: 6 bases; J trimming: 10 bases; junction bases outside the gene matches: 8. Per the germline V gene, CDR1 is LGHDT and CDR2 is YNNKEL (reference sequence). The CDR3 loop reads CASSQTGGKRKLFF. The CDR3 DNA is TGTGCCAGCAGTCAGACAGGGGGCAAGAGAAAACTGTTTTTT.

This CDR3 reads CSVECQGCSYNEQYF. Here the CDR3 DNA reads TGCAGCGTTGAATGCCAGGGATGCTCCTACAATGAGCAGTACTTC. This chain links TRBV29-1 with TRBJ2-1; possible D gene TRBD1, 5 bases. The J call may not be correct, given that the DNA end is closer to TRBJ2-7. CDR3 length: 15 residues. Per germline, CDR1 SQVTM and CDR2 ANQGSEA.

J is TRBJ2-1 and V is TRBV7-3, with D possibly TRBD2 on 6 matching bases. CDR3 length: 17 amino acids. Germline V gene sequence: CDR1 SGHTA, CDR2 FQGTGA. V shed 2 bases and J shed 0 bases, with 14 bases lying between them. DNA for the CDR3: TGTGCCAGCAGCTTAGGGGGACTCTTTAGCTCCTACAATGAGCAGTTCTTC. It encodes CASSLGGLFSSYNEQFF.

V is TRBV7-2 and J is TRBJ2-2, with 7 bases matching TRBD2. The V segment lost 2 bases and the J segment 2 bases; nucleotides outside the gene matches: 5. Germline CDR1 and CDR2: SGHTA and FQGNSA. The length of the CDR3 is 16 residues. As DNA, the CDR3 is TGTGCCAGCAGCTTATTTGCTAGCGGTAACACCGGGGAGCTGTTTTTT. This encodes CASSLFASGNTGELFF.

Only a few counts were recorded for this clonotype. The V call is TRBV10-1, the J call TRBJ2-7, with D perhaps matching TRBD2 (6 bases). The CDR3 has 13 amino acids. The germline V gene has CDR1 WNHNN and CDR2 SYGVQD (reference sequence). Trimming cost V 6 bases and J 6 bases, with 15 bases left between them. The CDR3 DNA reads as TGCGCCAGCAGGGCGGGATCCGGGGGCGAGCAGTACTTC. It specifies CASRAGSGGEQYF.

This clonotype came up a few times. The chain uses TRBV20-1 and TRBJ2-3; 8 positions agree with TRBD2. Germline CDR1 DFQATT, CDR2 SNEGSKA (reference sequence). This CDR3 spans 13 amino acids. With V trimmed by 4 bases and J by 4 bases, 4 bases remained unmatched. CDR3 coding DNA: TGCAGTGCTATAGCGGGATCGCCAGATACGCAGTATTTT. Translation gives CSAIAGSPDTQYF.

This clonotype was seen repeatedly, ten times or more. The V gene is TRBV12-3 or TRBV12-4, the J gene TRBJ2-5, with D unclear. The V and J ends lost 1 base and 5 bases respectively, with 14 bases between them. CDR3 length: 15 amino acids. CDR3 region: CASSLGAVAEETQYF. The CDR3 nucleotides are TGTGCCAGCAGTTTAGGGGCCGTGGCGGAGGAGACCCAGTACTTC.

This chain joins TRBV5-1 and TRBJ1-1; unclear D gene. The CDR3 consists of 17 residues. V dropped 2 bases and J dropped 1 base, with 18 bases sitting between them. Looked up from germline, CDR1 is SGHRS and CDR2 is YFSETQ. CDR3 in DNA: TGCGCCAGCAGCTTAGAAGCCAACACCCGGTGGAACACTGAAGCTTTCTTT. Translated, it gives CASSLEANTRWNTEAFF.

This clonotype was seen ten or more times. The V call is TRBV12-3 or TRBV12-4, the J call TRBJ2-1, with 10 bases matching TRBD2. The CDR3 runs to 16 residues. J was trimmed by 5 bases and V by 5 bases; bases with no gene match: 9. The CDR3 loop reads CASSEKGLAKNNEQFF. Written as DNA, the CDR3 is TGTGCCAGCAGTGAAAAGGGACTAGCGAAAAACAATGAGCAGTTCTTC.

The genes are TRBV29-1 and TRBJ1-6, with D tentatively TRBD1 (6 bases). This CDR3 comprises 13 residues. In germline, CDR1 is SQVTM, CDR2 ANQGSEA. V was cut by 4 bases and J by 8 bases, with 12 bases left in between. CDR3 in amino acids: CSVGQGRHSPLHF. In DNA form, the CDR3 reads TGCAGCGTTGGGCAGGGGCGGCATTCACCCCTCCACTTT.

This clonotype was found a few times. The V and J genes are TRBV4-3 and TRBJ2-3; D is possibly TRBD2 (5 bases). CDR3 length: 17 residues. Germline CDR1 reads LGHNA; CDR2 reads YSLEER. V was shortened by 1 base and J by 0 bases, with 14 bases between the two germline ends. The CDR3 nucleotides are TGCGCCAGCAGCCAAGTGTTGAAGGGAGCTAGCACAGATACGCAGTATTTT. It translates to CASSQVLKGASTDTQYF.

The V and J genes are TRBV20-1 and TRBJ2-7, with 10 bases fitting TRBD1. The trim removed 3 bases at V and 5 bases at J, leaving 10 bases unmatched. The CDR3 loop spans 15 amino acids. Germline V gene lookup returns CDR1 DFQATT and CDR2 SNEGSKA (reference sequence). The CDR3 sequence is CSASDDRGQINEQYF. Written as DNA, the CDR3 is TGCAGTGCTAGCGACGACAGGGGGCAAATAAACGAGCAGTACTTC.

The V and J genes are TRBV4-3 and TRBJ2-1, with 8 nucleotides matching TRBD2. The DNA end favors TRBJ2-7, so the J call may be wrong. CDR1 LGHNA and CDR2 YSLEER come from the germline V gene. This CDR3 is built from 16 residues. CDR3 amino acids: CASSPLAGNSYNEQYF. Here the CDR3 DNA reads TGCGCCAGCAGCCCGCTAGCGGGTAACTCCTACAATGAGCAGTACTTC.

The chain carries TRBV9 and TRBJ2-5; 7 bases map to TRBD2. The J call may be incorrect, as the DNA end agrees better with TRBJ2-7. The CDR3 contains 15 residues. Germline V CDR1 and CDR2: SGDLS, YYNGEE. The CDR3 sequence: CASSVGVRERYEQYF. For the CDR3, the DNA is TGTGCCAGCAGCGTAGGTGTGCGGGAGAGGTACGAGCAGTACTTC.

The chain combines TRBV28 with TRBJ2-1; 7 bases line up with TRBD1. CDR1 and CDR2 (germline): MDHEN, SYDVKM. Trimming took 5 bases from V and 5 from J; bases not matched to a gene: 6. This CDR3 comprises 14 residues. The DNA of the CDR3 is TGTGCCAGCAGTCATGGGACAGATGACAATGAGCAGTTCTTC. Residues: CASSHGTDDNEQFF.

As concerns this clonotype: Possible read error: a much larger clone is one base away. The rearrangement links TRBV7-3 to TRBJ1-1; D unclear. The ends were cut back, 3 bases at V and 0 bases at J, with 11 bases in the middle. CDR1 is SGHTA and CDR2 is FQGTGA in the germline V gene. The CDR3 has 15 amino acids. The CDR3: CASSFVAGLNTEAFF. DNA of the CDR3: TGTGCCAGCAGCTTCGTCGCAGGACTGAACACTGAAGCTTTCTTT.

V and J are TRBV2 and TRBJ1-2; 8 bases are shared with TRBD1. Germline assignment: CDR1 SNHLY and CDR2 FYNNEI. Trimming took 5 bases from V and 4 from J; bases not matched to a gene: 6. The CDR3 runs to 14 residues. The chain's CDR3 is CASSSQGGVYGYTF. CDR3 DNA: TGTGCCAGCAGTTCACAGGGGGGGGTCTATGGCTACACCTTC.

This clonotype occurred a few times. The rearrangement uses TRBV28 and TRBJ2-5, with 9 bases aligning to TRBD2. From germline, CDR1 is MDHEN and CDR2 SYDVKM. Losses at the gene ends were 4 bases for V and 0 bases for J; bases not matched to a gene: 6. This CDR3 is built from 16 residues. The CDR3: CASSSIAGVNQETQYF. CDR3 nucleotides: TGTGCCAGCAGTTCGATAGCGGGAGTGAACCAAGAGACCCAGTACTTC. The variable domain in full, with the rest retrieved from reference TRBV28 and TRBJ2-5, is DVKVTQSSRYLVKRTGEKVFLECVQDMDHENMFWYRQDPGLGLRLIYFSYDVKMKEKGDIPEGYSVSREKKERFSLILESASTNQTSMYLCASSSIAGVNQETQYFGPGTRLLVL.

The sample holds a few counts of this clonotype. The V and J genes are TRBV20-1 and TRBJ2-7; D remains ambiguous. This CDR3 has 12 amino acids. V lost 0 bases, J lost 1 base, and 4 bases lay in between. CDR1 is DFQATT and CDR2 is SNEGSKA in the germline V gene (reference sequence). The CDR3 DNA is TGCAGTGCTAGAGACATATCCTACGAGCAGTACTTC. It encodes CSARDISYEQYF.

This clonotype has only a few counts. This chain links TRBV9 with TRBJ2-7, with D hard to call. Germline V gene sequence: CDR1 SGDLS, CDR2 YYNGEE. The CDR3 consists of 13 residues. V lost 4 bases to trimming and J lost 6 bases, with 14 bases between them. The CDR3 DNA sequence: TGTGCCAGCAGCCGCCGACCGGGCTCCGAGCAGTACTTC. Amino acid sequence: CASSRRPGSEQYF.

This clonotype was found a few times. This chain connects TRBV5-1 to TRBJ1-2; the D is unclear. Germline-derived CDR1 and CDR2 are SGHRS and YFSETQ. The CDR3 totals 13 residues. The V gene lost 4 bases and the J gene lost 7 bases, with 14 bases spanning the gap. This chain's CDR3 is CASSRTVKAGYTF. The DNA of the CDR3 is TGCGCCAGCAGCCGGACTGTCAAGGCTGGCTACACCTTC.

This chain connects TRBV7-8 to TRBJ2-7, with TRBD1 matching 8 bases. CDR3 length: 15 amino acids. Per the germline V gene, CDR1 is SGHVS and CDR2 is FQNEAQ. Germline trimming cut 5 bases from V and 5 bases from J; bases unmatched to any gene: 11. CDR3 in amino acids: CASSHYGQGANEQYF. DNA of the CDR3: TGTGCCAGCAGCCATTACGGGCAGGGGGCAAACGAGCAGTACTTC.

This clonotype is a singleton in its sample. The CDR3 DNA is TGCGCCAGCAGCCAAACCACAGGGTGGGAGACCCAGTACTTC. As protein: CASSQTTGWETQYF. The V call is TRBV4-3, the J call TRBJ2-5; TRBD1 is a possible D gene (6 bases). Germline V gene lookup returns CDR1 LGHNA and CDR2 YSLEER. The CDR3 contains 14 residues. Deletions cut 2 bases from V and 5 bases from J, with 12 bases between.